This record looks at one TCR beta chain sequence and its context. TCRdb's table, derived via immunoSEQ multiplex PCR, lists solely in-frame clones and lacks some. Among about 46,000 clones listed, 70% to 90% were seen once. The CDR3 contains 14 residues. Germline V gene sequence: CDR1 SGDLS, CDR2 YYNGEE. V was clipped by 4 bases and J by 0 bases, with 7 bases between them. The data originate from a study of blood T cell repertoires in COVID-19. On the study more broadly: COVID-19 samples collected from the United States, Italy and Spain covered acute and convalescent phases. Sources were T cells, B-cell-depleted T cells, or PBMCs; the material itself was cDNA or gDNA.

The V call is TRBV9, the J call TRBJ2-2; D call uncertain. The specimen was peripheral blood. This clonotype was obtained from a human donor in a cohort sampled during active COVID-19. The donor label of this sample is uncertain. The chain's CDR3 is CASSITTNTGELFF. CDR3 sequence (DNA): TGTGCCAGCAGCATAACAACGAACACCGGGGAGCTGTTTTTT.